This TCR beta chain was sequenced during a study of blood T cell repertoires in COVID-19. This clone appeared a few times. Generated by immunoSEQ multiplex PCR, the TCRdb table keeps only in-frame clones and is missing some. The sample holds roughly 150,000 clones; around 80% are singletons and the top ten take roughly 4.9%. Trimming removed 5 bases from V and 3 bases from J, with 18 bases in between. The CDR3 extends over 16 amino acids. Germline CDR1 MNHEY, CDR2 SVGEGT. The sample comprised PBMCs or T cells enriched from blood (not recorded which). The TCR originated in a man in his 70s who had been exposed to COVID-19. The rearrangement links TRBV6-2 or TRBV6-3 to TRBJ2-3; D possibly corresponds to TRBD2 (5 bases). CDR3 coding DNA: TGTGCCAGCAGTCCCGGGATAGGGAGTGGGACAGATACGCAGTATTTT. Its protein is CASSPGIGSGTDTQYF.